This TCR beta chain is from a study of T cell responses to AZD1222 COVID-19 vaccine. Germline lookup yields CDR1 SGHVS and CDR2 FQNEAQ. CDR3 size: 17 residues. Unmatched junction bases numbered 9, after V lost 2 bases and J lost 4 bases. Data came from immunoSEQ multiplex PCR; TCRdb stores just in-frame clones and leaves some out. The repertoire includes some 67,000 clones, roughly 85% of them detected once, and approximately 5.9% sits in the top ten. The source was peripheral blood, collected 28 days after the second AZD1222 dose. The rearrangement uses TRBV7-8 and TRBJ2-7, with 12 bases aligning to TRBD2. The sequence was obtained from an adult who received the AZD1222 COVID-19 vaccine. CDR3 protein: CASSLSSSGGAFYEQYF. The CDR3 DNA is TGTGCCAGCAGCTTAAGTTCTAGCGGGGGGGCCTTTTACGAGCAGTACTTC.